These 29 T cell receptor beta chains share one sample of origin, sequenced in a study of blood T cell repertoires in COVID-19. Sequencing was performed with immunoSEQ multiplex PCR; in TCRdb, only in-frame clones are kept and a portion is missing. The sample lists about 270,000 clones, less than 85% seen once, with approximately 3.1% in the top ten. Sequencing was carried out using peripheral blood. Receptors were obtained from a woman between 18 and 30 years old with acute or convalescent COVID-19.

The CDR3 loop reads CASSMLGTGTSRSSYNEQFF. CDR3 coding DNA: TGTGCCAGTAGTATGTTGGGGACAGGGACCTCAAGGAGCTCCTACAATGAGCAGTTCTTC. This chain uses TRBV19 with TRBJ2-1; 9 bases align to TRBD1. The V gene end was trimmed by 3 bases and the J gene end by 0 bases; junction bases not matched to a gene: 15. The CDR3 consists of 20 residues. The germline V gene encodes CDR1 LNHDA and CDR2 SQIVND (reference sequence).

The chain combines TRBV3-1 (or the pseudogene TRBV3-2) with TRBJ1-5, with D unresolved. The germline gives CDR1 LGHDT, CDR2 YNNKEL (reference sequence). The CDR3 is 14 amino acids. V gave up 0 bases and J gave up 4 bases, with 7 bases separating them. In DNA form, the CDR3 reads TGTGCCAGCAGCCAAGATCCGACAAATCAGCCCCAGCATTTT. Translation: CASSQDPTNQPQHF.

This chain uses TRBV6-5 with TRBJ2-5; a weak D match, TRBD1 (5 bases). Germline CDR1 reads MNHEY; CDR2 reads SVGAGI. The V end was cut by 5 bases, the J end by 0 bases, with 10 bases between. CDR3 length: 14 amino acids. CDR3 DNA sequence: TGTGCCAGCAGTCCAGGGCAGTACCAAGAGACCCAGTACTTC. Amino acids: CASSPGQYQETQYF.

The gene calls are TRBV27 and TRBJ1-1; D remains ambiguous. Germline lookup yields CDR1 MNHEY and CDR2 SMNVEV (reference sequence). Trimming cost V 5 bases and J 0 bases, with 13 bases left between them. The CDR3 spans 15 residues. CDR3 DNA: TGTGCCAGCAGTCCACTAGACGGAGTGAACACTGAAGCTTTCTTT. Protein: CASSPLDGVNTEAFF.

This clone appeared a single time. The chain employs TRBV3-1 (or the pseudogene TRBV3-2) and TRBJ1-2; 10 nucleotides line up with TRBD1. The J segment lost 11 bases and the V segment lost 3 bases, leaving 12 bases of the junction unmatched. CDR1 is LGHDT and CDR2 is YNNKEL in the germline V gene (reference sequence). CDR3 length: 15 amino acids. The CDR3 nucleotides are TGTGCCAGCAGCCAGGGAACCGGGACAGGGGTCGGATACACCTTC. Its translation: CASSQGTGTGVGYTF.

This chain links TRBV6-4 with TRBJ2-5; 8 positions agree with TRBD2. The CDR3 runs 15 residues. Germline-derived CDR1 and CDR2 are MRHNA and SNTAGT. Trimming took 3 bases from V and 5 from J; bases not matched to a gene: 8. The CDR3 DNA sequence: TGTGCCAGCAGTGATAAAGCGGGAGAGAGGGAGACCCAGTACTTC. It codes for CASSDKAGERETQYF.

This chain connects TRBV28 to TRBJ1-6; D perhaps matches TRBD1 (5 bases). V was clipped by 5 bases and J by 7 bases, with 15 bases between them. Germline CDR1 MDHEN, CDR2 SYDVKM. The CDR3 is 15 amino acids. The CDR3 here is CASSLRGLGNSPLHF. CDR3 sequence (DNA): TGTGCCAGCAGTCTTAGGGGTTTAGGGAATTCACCCCTCCACTTT.

The CDR3 DNA reads TGTGCCAGCAGTGCCAGGGGTGACTACGAGACCTACACAGATACGCAGTATTTT. It specifies CASSARGDYETYTDTQYF. This rearrangement joins TRBV27 to TRBJ2-3, with D maybe TRBD1 (6 bases). Germline V lookup: CDR1 MNHEY, CDR2 SMNVEV (reference sequence). The germline V and J ends were trimmed by 5 bases and 2 bases, with 23 bases remaining between them. CDR3 length: 18 residues.

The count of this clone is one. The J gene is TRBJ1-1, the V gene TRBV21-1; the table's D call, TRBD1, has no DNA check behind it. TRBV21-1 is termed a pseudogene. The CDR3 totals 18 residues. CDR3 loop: CASSKVISHRGLETEAFF. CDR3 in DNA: TGTGCCAGCAGCAAAGTAATTTCGCACAGGGGGCTGGAGACTGAAGCTTTCTTT.

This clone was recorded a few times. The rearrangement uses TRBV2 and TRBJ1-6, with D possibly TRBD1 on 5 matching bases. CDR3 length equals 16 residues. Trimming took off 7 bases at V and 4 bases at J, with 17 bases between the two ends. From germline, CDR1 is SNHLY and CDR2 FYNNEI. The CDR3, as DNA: TGTGCCAGCACCTACAGGTCCCTCGGATATAATTCACCCCTCCACTTT. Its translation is CASTYRSLGYNSPLHF.

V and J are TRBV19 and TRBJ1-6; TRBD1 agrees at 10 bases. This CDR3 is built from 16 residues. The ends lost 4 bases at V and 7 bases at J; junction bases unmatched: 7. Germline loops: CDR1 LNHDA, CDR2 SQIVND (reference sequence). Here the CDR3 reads CASSRGTGEPNSPLHF. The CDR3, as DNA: TGTGCCAGTAGTAGGGGGACAGGGGAACCAAATTCACCCCTCCACTTT.

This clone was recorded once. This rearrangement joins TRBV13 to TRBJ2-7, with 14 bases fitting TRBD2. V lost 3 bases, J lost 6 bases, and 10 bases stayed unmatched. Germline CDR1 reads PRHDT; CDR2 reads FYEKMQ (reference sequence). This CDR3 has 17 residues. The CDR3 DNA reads TGTGCCAGCAGCTTCGGGACTAGCGGGAGTAAAGCGGGCGAGCAGTACTTC. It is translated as CASSFGTSGSKAGEQYF.

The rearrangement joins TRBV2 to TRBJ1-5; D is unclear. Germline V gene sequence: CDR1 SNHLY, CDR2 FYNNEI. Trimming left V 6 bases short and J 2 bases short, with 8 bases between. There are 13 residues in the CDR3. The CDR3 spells CASRKGGNQPQHF. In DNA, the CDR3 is TGTGCCAGCAGAAAGGGAGGCAATCAGCCCCAGCATTTT. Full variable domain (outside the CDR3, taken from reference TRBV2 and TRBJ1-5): EPEVTQTPSHQVTQMGQEVILRCVPISNHLYFYWYRQILGQKVEFLVSFYNNEISEKSEIFDDQFSVERPDGSNFTLKIRSTKLEDSAMYFCASRKGGNQPQHFGDGTRLSIL.

The CDR3 loop reads CASSELTGHQPQHF. DNA for the CDR3: TGTGCCAGCAGTGAATTGACAGGTCATCAGCCCCAGCATTTT. This rearrangement joins TRBV2 to TRBJ1-5, with TRBD1 as a possible D gene (6 bases). Germline lookup yields CDR1 SNHLY and CDR2 FYNNEI. This CDR3 spans 14 amino acids. Trimming took off 2 bases at V and 5 bases at J, with 10 bases between the two ends.

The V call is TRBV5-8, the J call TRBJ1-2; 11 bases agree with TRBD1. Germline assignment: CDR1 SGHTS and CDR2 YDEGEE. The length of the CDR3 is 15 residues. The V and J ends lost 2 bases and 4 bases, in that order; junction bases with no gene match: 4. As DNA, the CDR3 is TGTGCCAGCAGCTTCGGACAGGGGGCTCTCTATGGCTACACCTTC. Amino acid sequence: CASSFGQGALYGYTF.

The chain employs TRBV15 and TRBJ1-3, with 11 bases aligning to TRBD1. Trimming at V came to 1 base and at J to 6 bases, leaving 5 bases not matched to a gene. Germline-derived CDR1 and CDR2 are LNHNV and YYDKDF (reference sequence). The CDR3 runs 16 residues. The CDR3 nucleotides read TGTGCCACCAGCAGAGTAGGTGGACAGGGGGCAAACACCATATATTTT. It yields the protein CATSRVGGQGANTIYF. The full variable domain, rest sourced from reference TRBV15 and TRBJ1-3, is DAMVIQNPRYQVTQFGKPVTLSCSQTLNHNVMYWYQQKSSQAPKLLFHYYDKDFNNEADTPDNFQSRRPNTSFCFLDIRSPGLGDTAMYLCATSRVGGQGANTIYFGEGSWLTVV.

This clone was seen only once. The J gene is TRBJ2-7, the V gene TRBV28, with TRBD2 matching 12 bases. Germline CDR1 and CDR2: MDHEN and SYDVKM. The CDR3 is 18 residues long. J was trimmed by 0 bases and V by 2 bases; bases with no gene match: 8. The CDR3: CASSLMLAGGYNSYEQYF. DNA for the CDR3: TGTGCCAGCAGTTTAATGCTAGCGGGAGGGTACAACTCCTACGAGCAGTACTTC. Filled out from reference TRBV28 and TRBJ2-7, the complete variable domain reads DVKVTQSSRYLVKRTGEKVFLECVQDMDHENMFWYRQDPGLGLRLIYFSYDVKMKEKGDIPEGYSVSREKKERFSLILESASTNQTSMYLCASSLMLAGGYNSYEQYFGPGTRLTVT.

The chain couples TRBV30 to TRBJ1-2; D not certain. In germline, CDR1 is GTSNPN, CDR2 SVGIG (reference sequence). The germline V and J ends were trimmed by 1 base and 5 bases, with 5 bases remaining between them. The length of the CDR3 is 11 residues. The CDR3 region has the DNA TGTGCCTGGAGTGCCCTGTATGGCTACACCTTC. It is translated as CAWSALYGYTF.

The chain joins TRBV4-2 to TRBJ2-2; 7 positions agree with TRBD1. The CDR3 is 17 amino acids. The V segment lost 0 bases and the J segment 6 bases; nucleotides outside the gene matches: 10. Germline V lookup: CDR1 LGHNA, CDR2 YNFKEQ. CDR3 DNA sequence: TGTGCCAGCAGCCAAGATTCAGGGTGGACAGGCCCCGGGGAGCTGTTTTTT. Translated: CASSQDSGWTGPGELFF.

CDR3 residues: CASRTGHTSGRHEQFF. The CDR3 nucleotides are TGTGCCAGCAGAACAGGGCATACTAGCGGGAGACATGAGCAGTTCTTC. This chain connects TRBV27 to TRBJ2-1; 11 nucleotides match TRBD2. With V trimmed by 6 bases and J by 8 bases, 12 bases remained unmatched. CDR1 and CDR2 from the germline V gene are MNHEY and SMNVEV (reference sequence). This CDR3 spans 16 amino acids.

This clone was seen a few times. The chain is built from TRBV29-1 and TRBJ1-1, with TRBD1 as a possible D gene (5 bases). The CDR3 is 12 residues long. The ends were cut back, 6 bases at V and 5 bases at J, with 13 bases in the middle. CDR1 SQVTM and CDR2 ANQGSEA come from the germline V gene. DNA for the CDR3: TGCAGCGTAGACCCCGGGGGAACTGAAGCTTTCTTT. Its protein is CSVDPGGTEAFF.

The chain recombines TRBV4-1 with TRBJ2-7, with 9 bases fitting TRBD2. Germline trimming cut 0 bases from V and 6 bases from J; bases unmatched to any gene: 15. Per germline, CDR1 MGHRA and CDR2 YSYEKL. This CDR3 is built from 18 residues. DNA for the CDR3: TGCGCCAGCAGCCAAGATTCGGGTAGCGGGAGTTCCCTGCGCGAGCAGTACTTC. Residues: CASSQDSGSGSSLREQYF.

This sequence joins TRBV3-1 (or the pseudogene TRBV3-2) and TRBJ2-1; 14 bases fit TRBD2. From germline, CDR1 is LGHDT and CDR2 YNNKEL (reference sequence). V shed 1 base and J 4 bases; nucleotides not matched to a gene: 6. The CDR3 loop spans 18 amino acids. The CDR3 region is CASSQVTSGRAGYNEQFF. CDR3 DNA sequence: TGTGCCAGCAGCCAAGTGACTAGCGGGAGGGCGGGGTACAATGAGCAGTTCTTC.

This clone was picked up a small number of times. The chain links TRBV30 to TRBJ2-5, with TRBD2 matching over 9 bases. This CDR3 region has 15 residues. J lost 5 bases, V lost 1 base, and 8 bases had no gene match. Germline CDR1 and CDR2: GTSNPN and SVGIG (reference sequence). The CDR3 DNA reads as TGTGCCTGGAGTGCAACCGGCGGGAGGGCGGAGACCCAGTACTTC. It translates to CAWSATGGRAETQYF.

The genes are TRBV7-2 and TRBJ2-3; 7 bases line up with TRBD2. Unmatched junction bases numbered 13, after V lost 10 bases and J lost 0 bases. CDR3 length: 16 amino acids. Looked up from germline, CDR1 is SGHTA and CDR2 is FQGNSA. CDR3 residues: CATHPHSGPSTDTQYF. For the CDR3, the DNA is TGTGCCACGCATCCCCATAGCGGGCCTAGCACAGATACGCAGTATTTT.

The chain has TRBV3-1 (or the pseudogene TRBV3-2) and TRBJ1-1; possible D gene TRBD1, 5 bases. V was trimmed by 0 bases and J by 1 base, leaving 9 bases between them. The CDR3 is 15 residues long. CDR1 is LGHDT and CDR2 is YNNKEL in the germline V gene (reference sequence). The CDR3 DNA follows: TGTGCCAGCAGCCAAGACGGGGGATGGAACACTGAAGCTTTCTTT. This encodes CASSQDGGWNTEAFF.

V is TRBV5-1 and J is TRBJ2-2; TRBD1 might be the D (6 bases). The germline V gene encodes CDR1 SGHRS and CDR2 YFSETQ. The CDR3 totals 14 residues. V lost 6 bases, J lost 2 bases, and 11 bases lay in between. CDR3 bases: TGCGCCAGCATTTCGGGACATAACACCGGGGAGCTGTTTTTT. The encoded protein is CASISGHNTGELFF.

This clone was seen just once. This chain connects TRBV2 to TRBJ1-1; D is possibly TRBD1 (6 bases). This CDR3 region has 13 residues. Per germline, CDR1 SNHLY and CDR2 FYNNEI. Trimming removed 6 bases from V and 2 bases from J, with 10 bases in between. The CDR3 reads CASSQQGNTEAFF. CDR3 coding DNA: TGTGCCAGCAGCCAACAGGGAAACACTGAAGCTTTCTTT.

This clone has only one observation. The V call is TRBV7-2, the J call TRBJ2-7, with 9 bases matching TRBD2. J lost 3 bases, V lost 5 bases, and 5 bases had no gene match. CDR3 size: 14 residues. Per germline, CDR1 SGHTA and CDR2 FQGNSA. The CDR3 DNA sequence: TGTGCCAGCAGCAAGCGGGAGGAGGGCTACGAGCAGTACTTC. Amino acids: CASSKREEGYEQYF.